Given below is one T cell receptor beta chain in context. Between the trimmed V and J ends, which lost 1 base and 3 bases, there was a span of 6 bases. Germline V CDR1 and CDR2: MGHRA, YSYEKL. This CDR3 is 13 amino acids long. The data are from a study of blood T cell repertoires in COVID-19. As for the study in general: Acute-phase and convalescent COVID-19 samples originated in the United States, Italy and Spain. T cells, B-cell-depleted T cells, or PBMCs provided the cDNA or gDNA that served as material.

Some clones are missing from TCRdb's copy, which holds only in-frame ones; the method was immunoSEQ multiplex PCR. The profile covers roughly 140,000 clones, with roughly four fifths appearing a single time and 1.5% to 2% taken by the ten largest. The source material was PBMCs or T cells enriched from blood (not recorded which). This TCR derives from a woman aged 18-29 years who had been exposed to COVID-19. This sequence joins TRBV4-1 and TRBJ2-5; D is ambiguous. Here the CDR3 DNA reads TGCGCCAGCAGCCAAGCCGTAAAAGAGACCCAGTACTTC. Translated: CASSQAVKETQYF.